A selection of T cell receptor beta chains follows, all from one sample in a study of blood T cell repertoires in COVID-19. This table comes from immunoSEQ multiplex PCR, and its TCRdb copy is limited to in-frame clones, with some not included. Found here are about 190,000 clones, roughly three quarters of them singletons; the top ten hold about 18%. The material sequenced was peripheral blood. These receptors were obtained from a man aged 55 to 70 with active or convalescent COVID-19. Both conserved end residues are part of each CDR3. The D gene is left open where the match is weak. Clone size appears in some rows only: once, few, many, or a class for an expanded clone.

v_gene: TRBV6-5; abundance: .; j_gene: TRBJ1-5; d_gene: TRBD1; len: 16; CDR3aa: CASSYEGTVSSQPQHF; CDR3nt: TGTGCCAGCAGTTACGAAGGGACAGTTTCAAGTCAGCCCCAGCATTTT
v_gene: TRBV7-2; abundance: .; j_gene: TRBJ2-7; d_gene: TRBD1; len: 14; CDR3aa: CASSSNRGPGEQYF; CDR3nt: TGTGCCAGCAGCTCAAACAGGGGTCCGGGGGAGCAGTACTTC
v_gene: TRBV3-1/TRBV3-2; abundance: .; j_gene: TRBJ2-7; d_gene: .; len: 11; CDR3aa: CASSQAYEQYF; CDR3nt: TGTGCCAGCAGCCAAGCGTACGAGCAGTACTTC
v_gene: TRBV29-1; abundance: .; j_gene: TRBJ2-7; d_gene: TRBD1; len: 14; CDR3aa: CSVSGTGSPYEQYF; CDR3nt: TGCAGCGTTTCCGGGACAGGGTCACCTTACGAGCAGTACTTC
v_gene: TRBV5-6; abundance: .; j_gene: TRBJ2-7; d_gene: .; len: 13; CDR3aa: CASSLAVAYEQYF; CDR3nt: TGTGCCAGCAGCTTGGCAGTGGCCTACGAGCAGTACTTC
v_gene: TRBV24-1; abundance: few; j_gene: TRBJ2-3; d_gene: TRBD2; len: 17; CDR3aa: CATSDHLKAGEEDTQYF; CDR3nt: TGTGCCACCAGTGATCACCTTAAAGCGGGGGAGGAAGATACGCAGTATTTT
v_gene: TRBV6-5; abundance: .; j_gene: TRBJ2-3; d_gene: TRBD1; len: 15; CDR3aa: CASSYGSRGRDTQYF; CDR3nt: TGTGCCAGCAGTTACGGGAGCAGGGGGCGGGATACGCAGTATTTT
v_gene: TRBV3-1/TRBV3-2; abundance: .; j_gene: TRBJ1-2; d_gene: .; len: 13; CDR3aa: CASSQGQNYGYTF; CDR3nt: TGTGCCAGCAGCCAAGGCCAGAACTATGGCTACACCTTC
v_gene: TRBV3-1/TRBV3-2; abundance: .; j_gene: TRBJ2-7; d_gene: TRBD2; len: 15; CDR3aa: CASSQPGLGVHEQYF; CDR3nt: TGTGCCAGCAGCCAGCCGGGACTAGGTGTGCACGAGCAGTACTTC
v_gene: TRBV6-5; abundance: .; j_gene: TRBJ1-3; d_gene: .; len: 14; CDR3aa: CASKTGISGNTIYF; CDR3nt: TGTGCCAGCAAGACAGGCATCTCTGGAAACACCATATATTTT
v_gene: TRBV7-2; abundance: .; j_gene: TRBJ2-1; d_gene: .; len: 13; CDR3aa: CASSSDGDNEQFF; CDR3nt: TGTGCCAGCAGCAGCGACGGGGACAATGAGCAGTTCTTC
v_gene: TRBV6-5; abundance: many; j_gene: TRBJ2-7; d_gene: .; len: 15; CDR3aa: CASRSMEGFSYEQYF; CDR3nt: TGTGCCAGCAGATCCATGGAGGGCTTCTCCTACGAGCAGTACTTC
v_gene: TRBV6-1; abundance: few; j_gene: TRBJ2-2; d_gene: TRBD1; len: 15; CDR3aa: CASSDQGALSGELFF; CDR3nt: TGTGCCAGCAGTGATCAGGGGGCTTTGTCCGGGGAGCTGTTTTTT
v_gene: TRBV4-3; abundance: .; j_gene: TRBJ2-2; d_gene: .; len: 14; CDR3aa: CASSLGVYAGELFF; CDR3nt: TGCGCCAGCAGCCTCGGGGTTTACGCCGGGGAGCTGTTTTTT
v_gene: TRBV2; abundance: .; j_gene: TRBJ1-4; d_gene: .; len: 13; CDR3aa: CATILGGGEKLFF; CDR3nt: TGTGCCACCATTCTTGGGGGCGGTGAAAAACTGTTTTTT
v_gene: TRBV5-1; abundance: .; j_gene: TRBJ1-6; d_gene: TRBD1; len: 13; CDR3aa: CASRGQGDSPLHF; CDR3nt: TGCGCCAGCCGGGGACAGGGAGATTCACCCCTCCACTTT
v_gene: TRBV10-3; abundance: once; j_gene: TRBJ2-7; d_gene: .; len: 13; CDR3aa: CAISLDSEYEQYF; CDR3nt: TGTGCCATCAGTTTGGACAGCGAGTACGAGCAGTACTTC
v_gene: TRBV6-5; abundance: .; j_gene: TRBJ1-6; d_gene: TRBD1; len: 14; CDR3aa: CASSYSRDSSPLHF; CDR3nt: TGTGCCAGCAGTTACTCGCGGGACAGCTCACCCCTCCACTTT
v_gene: TRBV27; abundance: few; j_gene: TRBJ1-2; d_gene: TRBD1; len: 14; CDR3aa: CASRTGGANYGYTF; CDR3nt: TGTGCCAGCAGGACAGGGGGCGCTAACTATGGCTACACCTTC
v_gene: TRBV11-3; abundance: once; j_gene: TRBJ1-2; d_gene: .; len: 14; CDR3aa: CASSLDSTNYGYTF; CDR3nt: TGTGCCAGCAGCTTGGACAGCACTAACTATGGCTACACCTTC
v_gene: TRBV20-1; abundance: .; j_gene: TRBJ2-5; d_gene: .; len: 14; CDR3aa: CSASFSGVEETQYF; CDR3nt: TGCAGTGCTAGTTTCTCAGGGGTGGAAGAGACCCAGTACTTC
v_gene: TRBV5-1; abundance: few; j_gene: TRBJ2-1; d_gene: TRBD2; len: 17; CDR3aa: CASSLRTGLAGNNEQFF; CDR3nt: TGCGCCAGCAGCTTGCGCACGGGACTAGCGGGAAACAATGAGCAGTTCTTC
v_gene: TRBV5-4; abundance: .; j_gene: TRBJ2-3; d_gene: TRBD2; len: 17; CDR3aa: CASSFPLAGGLIDTQYF; CDR3nt: TGTGCCAGCAGCTTCCCGCTGGCGGGAGGGCTGATAGATACGCAGTATTTT
v_gene: TRBV2; abundance: .; j_gene: TRBJ1-4; d_gene: TRBD1; len: 14; CDR3aa: CASSRDREGEKLFF; CDR3nt: TGTGCCAGCAGTCGGGACAGGGAGGGGGAAAAACTGTTTTTT
v_gene: TRBV18; abundance: .; j_gene: TRBJ2-7; d_gene: TRBD2; len: 14; CDR3aa: CASRLGGRAEEQYF; CDR3nt: TGTGCCAGCCGACTCGGCGGGAGGGCCGAAGAGCAGTACTTC
v_gene: TRBV10-3; abundance: .; j_gene: TRBJ2-1; d_gene: TRBD2; len: 15; CDR3aa: CAISDRLAGDNEQFF; CDR3nt: TGTGCCATCAGTGATAGGCTAGCGGGAGACAATGAGCAGTTCTTC
v_gene: TRBV30; abundance: .; j_gene: TRBJ2-3; d_gene: .; len: 15; CDR3aa: CAWSVKAVSTDTQYF; CDR3nt: TGTGCCTGGAGTGTAAAAGCGGTTAGCACAGATACGCAGTATTTT
v_gene: TRBV5-4; abundance: .; j_gene: TRBJ1-1; d_gene: .; len: 13; CDR3aa: CASSFDKHTEAFF; CDR3nt: TGTGCCAGCAGCTTTGACAAACACACTGAAGCTTTCTTT
v_gene: TRBV5-4; abundance: .; j_gene: TRBJ2-2; d_gene: TRBD1; len: 16; CDR3aa: CASSFMGQGRTGELFF; CDR3nt: TGTGCCAGCAGCTTTATGGGACAGGGGAGAACCGGGGAGCTGTTTTTT
v_gene: TRBV11-2; abundance: .; j_gene: TRBJ2-3; d_gene: .; len: 17; CDR3aa: CASSGDGLAWGTDTQYF; CDR3nt: TGTGCCAGCAGCGGAGACGGGCTAGCTTGGGGCACAGATACGCAGTATTTT
v_gene: TRBV19; abundance: .; j_gene: TRBJ2-1; d_gene: TRBD2; len: 15; CDR3aa: CASSSRSGRIDEQFF; CDR3nt: TGTGCCAGTAGTTCTCGTAGCGGGAGGATCGATGAGCAGTTCTTC
v_gene: TRBV10-3; abundance: .; j_gene: TRBJ2-7; d_gene: TRBD1; len: 15; CDR3aa: CAISHTQGATYEQYF; CDR3nt: TGTGCCATCAGCCATACACAGGGGGCGACCTACGAGCAGTACTTC
v_gene: TRBV7-8; abundance: .; j_gene: TRBJ1-1; d_gene: TRBD1; len: 14; CDR3aa: CASSQTGGETEAFF; CDR3nt: TGTGCCAGCAGTCAAACAGGGGGGGAGACTGAAGCTTTCTTT
v_gene: TRBV5-4; abundance: .; j_gene: TRBJ2-1; d_gene: .; len: 14; CDR3aa: CASSLVAGSDEQFF; CDR3nt: TGTGCCAGCAGCTTGGTGGCGGGAAGCGATGAGCAGTTCTTC
v_gene: TRBV6-5; abundance: .; j_gene: TRBJ1-1; d_gene: TRBD1; len: 13; CDR3aa: CASRQQGGSQAFF; CDR3nt: TGTGCCAGCAGACAACAGGGGGGTAGTCAAGCTTTCTTT
v_gene: TRBV19; abundance: .; j_gene: TRBJ2-1; d_gene: TRBD2; len: 15; CDR3aa: CASSWAGDSYNEQFF; CDR3nt: TGTGCCAGTAGTTGGGCGGGAGACTCCTACAATGAGCAGTTCTTC
v_gene: TRBV18; abundance: .; j_gene: TRBJ1-5; d_gene: TRBD1; len: 15; CDR3aa: CASSGDRASNQPQHF; CDR3nt: TGTGCCAGCTCCGGGGACAGGGCTAGCAATCAGCCCCAGCATTTT
v_gene: TRBV9; abundance: .; j_gene: TRBJ1-5; d_gene: .; len: 15; CDR3aa: CASSVEGQPNQPQHF; CDR3nt: TGTGCCAGCAGCGTCGAGGGACAACCGAATCAGCCCCAGCATTTT
v_gene: TRBV29-1; abundance: .; j_gene: TRBJ1-1; d_gene: .; len: 15; CDR3aa: CSVVDRIIMNTEAFF; CDR3nt: TGCAGCGTGGTTGACAGGATTATCATGAACACTGAAGCTTTCTTT
v_gene: TRBV6-5; abundance: .; j_gene: TRBJ1-2; d_gene: .; len: 12; CDR3aa: CASKLQGSGYTF; CDR3nt: TGTGCCAGCAAGTTACAGGGTTCTGGCTACACCTTC
v_gene: TRBV18; abundance: .; j_gene: TRBJ2-2; d_gene: TRBD1; len: 16; CDR3aa: CASSPRTGTNTGELFF; CDR3nt: TGTGCCAGCTCACCAAGGACAGGGACGAACACCGGGGAGCTGTTTTTT
v_gene: TRBV28; abundance: .; j_gene: TRBJ1-5; d_gene: TRBD1; len: 12; CDR3aa: CATGQDDQPQHF; CDR3nt: TGTGCCACCGGACAGGATGATCAGCCCCAGCATTTT
v_gene: TRBV28; abundance: .; j_gene: TRBJ1-5; d_gene: TRBD1; len: 16; CDR3aa: CASRPDRGRPNQPQHF; CDR3nt: TGTGCCAGCAGACCCGACAGGGGGCGACCCAATCAGCCCCAGCATTTT
v_gene: TRBV30; abundance: .; j_gene: TRBJ1-1; d_gene: TRBD1; len: 15; CDR3aa: CGLIARSGGNTEAFF; CDR3nt: TGTGGCCTAATAGCCCGATCAGGGGGGAACACTGAAGCTTTCTTT
v_gene: TRBV28; abundance: .; j_gene: TRBJ2-7; d_gene: .; len: 13; CDR3aa: CASKGQDFDEQYF; CDR3nt: TGTGCCTCCAAGGGACAAGACTTTGACGAGCAGTACTTC
v_gene: TRBV6-1; abundance: .; j_gene: TRBJ2-7; d_gene: .; len: 14; CDR3aa: CASSEGGAWNEQYF; CDR3nt: TGTGCCAGCAGTGAGGGGGGGGCTTGGAACGAGCAGTACTTC
v_gene: TRBV7-6; abundance: .; j_gene: TRBJ2-5; d_gene: .; len: 14; CDR3aa: CASSLFAIKETQYF; CDR3nt: TGTGCCAGCAGCTTATTTGCTATTAAAGAGACCCAGTACTTC
v_gene: TRBV5-4; abundance: once; j_gene: TRBJ1-6; d_gene: TRBD1; len: 16; CDR3aa: CASSIQPGQGGSPLHF; CDR3nt: TGTGCCAGCAGCATACAACCGGGACAGGGCGGTTCACCCCTCCACTTT
v_gene: TRBV7-9; abundance: .; j_gene: TRBJ2-6; d_gene: .; len: 17; CDR3aa: CASPHIPPISGANVLTF; CDR3nt: TGTGCCAGCCCTCACATTCCACCGATTTCTGGGGCCAACGTCCTGACTTTC
v_gene: TRBV6-5; abundance: .; j_gene: TRBJ2-3; d_gene: TRBD1; len: 15; CDR3aa: CASRATGGRTDTQYF; CDR3nt: TGTGCCAGCAGGGCCACAGGGGGCCGCACAGATACGCAGTATTTT
v_gene: TRBV27; abundance: .; j_gene: TRBJ1-2; d_gene: .; len: 14; CDR3aa: CASSLFAGRYGYTF; CDR3nt: TGTGCCAGCAGTTTATTCGCAGGGCGCTATGGCTACACCTTC
v_gene: TRBV18; abundance: once; j_gene: TRBJ2-1; d_gene: .; len: 15; CDR3aa: CASLPASVFYNEQFF; CDR3nt: TGTGCCAGCCTTCCTGCTAGCGTCTTCTACAATGAGCAGTTCTTC
v_gene: TRBV18; abundance: .; j_gene: TRBJ2-2; d_gene: .; len: 15; CDR3aa: CASSPPGRDTGELFF; CDR3nt: TGTGCCAGCTCACCACCGGGCAGGGACACCGGGGAGCTGTTTTTT
v_gene: TRBV2; abundance: .; j_gene: TRBJ2-2; d_gene: TRBD2; len: 15; CDR3aa: CASSETSGSIGELFF; CDR3nt: TGTGCCAGCAGTGAGACTAGCGGGAGCATCGGGGAGCTGTTTTTT
v_gene: TRBV6-9; abundance: .; j_gene: TRBJ1-1; d_gene: .; len: 12; CDR3aa: CASSWLVTEAFF; CDR3nt: TGTGCCAGCAGTTGGCTTGTCACTGAAGCTTTCTTT
v_gene: TRBV7-2; abundance: few; j_gene: TRBJ2-7; d_gene: .; len: 14; CDR3aa: CASSLDVSGGEQYF; CDR3nt: TGTGCCAGCAGCTTAGATGTATCAGGGGGGGAGCAGTACTTC
v_gene: TRBV5-5; abundance: .; j_gene: TRBJ2-2; d_gene: .; len: 13; CDR3aa: CASSPMDTGELFF; CDR3nt: TGTGCCAGCAGCCCTATGGACACCGGGGAGCTGTTTTTT
v_gene: TRBV29-1; abundance: .; j_gene: TRBJ2-7; d_gene: .; len: 12; CDR3aa: CSVADFSYEQYF; CDR3nt: TGCAGCGTTGCGGACTTCTCCTACGAGCAGTACTTC
v_gene: TRBV6-1; abundance: .; j_gene: TRBJ2-5; d_gene: TRBD1; len: 17; CDR3aa: CASSETHRGSELETQYF; CDR3nt: TGTGCCAGCAGTGAAACCCACAGGGGAAGCGAATTAGAGACCCAGTACTTC
v_gene: TRBV28; abundance: .; j_gene: TRBJ2-2; d_gene: .; len: 13; CDR3aa: CASSLRGTGELFF; CDR3nt: TGTGCCAGCAGTTTAAGGGGAACCGGGGAGCTGTTTTTT